Presented here are 7 T cell receptor beta chains from one specimen sequenced in a study of cytomegalovirus exposure and HLA in healthy donors. With 60 Vbeta and 13 Jbeta primers, the PCR was carried out. Sequencing was performed with immunoSEQ multiplex PCR; in TCRdb, only in-frame clones are kept and a portion is missing. The sample carries about 180,000 clones, about 80% recorded once. Sequencing used PBMCs. The origin of the receptors is a man in his 60s in good health and CMV-seronegative.

The chain has TRBV28 and TRBJ2-7; a possible D gene is TRBD1 (5 bases). The CDR3 is 15 residues long. Germline assignment: CDR1 MDHEN and CDR2 SYDVKM. The germline V and J ends were trimmed by 7 bases and 1 base, with 17 bases remaining between them. The DNA for the CDR3 is TGTGCCAGCATGGATAGAAGCGACAGTTCCTACGAGCAGTACTTC. The encoded protein is CASMDRSDSSYEQYF.

This clone was seen only once. This chain links TRBV6-1 with TRBJ1-5, with D unclear. V was shortened by 0 bases and J by 0 bases, with 12 bases between the two germline ends. Germline V gene lookup returns CDR1 MNHNS and CDR2 SASEGT. The CDR3 has 17 amino acids. In DNA form, the CDR3 reads TGTGCCAGCAGTGAAGCGGGCGCGCGTTATAGCAATCAGCCCCAGCATTTT. Translation gives CASSEAGARYSNQPQHF.

This clone has a handful of counts. The chain uses TRBV2 and TRBJ2-1; D not certain. The CDR3 loop spans 13 amino acids. Germline CDR1 and CDR2: SNHLY and FYNNEI. Trimming pared 5 bases from V and 2 bases from J, leaving 7 bases between. The CDR3 DNA is TGTGCCAGCAGTCCGACACCCTACAATGAGCAGTTCTTC. Amino acid sequence: CASSPTPYNEQFF.

This clone appeared a few times. V and J are TRBV18 and TRBJ2-6, with D perhaps TRBD2 (5 bases). The V and J ends lost 0 bases and 9 bases respectively, with 9 bases between them. Germline lookup yields CDR1 KGHSH and CDR2 LQKENI. The CDR3 totals 14 residues. The CDR3 DNA is TGTGCCAGCTCACCACCTACGGGAATCAACGTCCTGACTTTC. It codes for CASSPPTGINVLTF.

V and J are TRBV27 and TRBJ2-1, with 10 bases lining up with TRBD2. Germline V gives CDR1 MNHEY, CDR2 SMNVEV (reference sequence). Trimming cost V 5 bases and J 7 bases; bases outside gene matches: 11. The CDR3 sequence is 16 residues long. CDR3 region: CASSLDRLAGRNEQFF. In DNA, the CDR3 is TGTGCCAGCAGTCTCGATCGACTAGCGGGTCGGAATGAGCAGTTCTTC.

The chain is built from TRBV6-6 and TRBJ2-5, with 10 nucleotides matching TRBD2. The CDR3 totals 16 residues. The V gene end was trimmed by 4 bases and the J gene end by 2 bases; junction bases not matched to a gene: 7. Looked up from germline, CDR1 is MNHNY and CDR2 is SVGAGI (reference sequence). CDR3 in amino acids: CASSSPLAGKQETQYF. The DNA for the CDR3 is TGTGCCAGCAGTTCCCCACTAGCGGGGAAACAAGAGACCCAGTACTTC.

This clone appeared a single time. Mismatch with germline at one junction end may stem from a read error. The rearrangement links TRBV27 to TRBJ1-6, with 9 bases identical to TRBD1. Germline CDR1 MNHEY, CDR2 SMNVEV (reference sequence). This CDR3 region has 15 residues. The CDR3 coding sequence is TGTGCCAGCAGTTCGGGGACAGGGCGAAATTCACCCCTCAACTTT. Its translation: CASSSGTGRNSPLNF.